This is a list of T cell receptor beta chains from one sample in a study of blood T cell repertoires in COVID-19. Clones were read by immunoSEQ multiplex PCR, and TCRdb kept only the in-frame ones, dropping some. Of approximately 270,000 clones in the sample, about nine tenths were seen once. Sequencing used peripheral blood. The origin of the receptors is a woman in her 30s with COVID-19, enrolled during active disease. Both conserved end residues are part of each CDR3. D genes are given only for firm matches. Clone size appears in some rows only: once, few, many, or a class for an expanded clone.

size: -
V: TRBV18
D: -
CDR3: CASSNQGSGANVLTF

size: -
V: TRBV7-9
D: -
CDR3: CASSLAGTPGDGYTF

size: -
V: TRBV7-9
D: -
CDR3: CASSSTRGTNEKLFF

size: -
V: TRBV10-3
D: TRBD2
CDR3: CAISSGTSVPGELFF

size: -
V: TRBV12-5
D: -
CDR3: CASDPKGKVRVLMNTEAFF

size: -
V: TRBV28
D: TRBD1
CDR3: CASSSRQGWNNEQFF

size: -
V: TRBV7-8
D: -
CDR3: CASSLEGVWEQFF

size: -
V: TRBV6-2/TRBV6-3
D: TRBD2
CDR3: CASSERLAGFFTDTQYF

size: -
V: TRBV10-3
D: TRBD1
CDR3: CAIRDRADQPQHF

size: -
V: TRBV4-1
D: TRBD1
CDR3: CASSQEWTGGKYEQYF

size: -
V: TRBV9
D: TRBD1
CDR3: CASSALRGFDGELFF

size: -
V: TRBV7-8
D: -
CDR3: CASSLVSGDEQFF

size: once
V: TRBV28
D: TRBD1
CDR3: CASSTTGDTDTQYF

size: few
V: TRBV12-3/TRBV12-4
D: -
CDR3: CASRRITGDAFF

size: -
V: TRBV7-2
D: TRBD1
CDR3: CASTLRTGGTEQFF

size: -
V: TRBV5-1
D: -
CDR3: CASSLAGGAGTGELFF

size: -
V: TRBV5-8
D: -
CDR3: CASSSRLELNNEQFF

size: -
V: TRBV28
D: TRBD2
CDR3: CASSLSGLAGGLGTGELFF

size: once
V: TRBV29-1
D: -
CDR3: CSSRGATGGSVDTQYF

size: -
V: TRBV5-6
D: -
CDR3: CASSSDWGNTGELFF

size: -
V: TRBV7-2
D: TRBD2
CDR3: CASSLAGTRSGTGELFF

size: -
V: TRBV3-1/TRBV3-2
D: -
CDR3: CASSHLGESGDTQYF

size: -
V: TRBV9
D: -
CDR3: CASSWGESGSPLHF

size: -
V: TRBV12-3/TRBV12-4
D: -
CDR3: CASRPDNNQPQHF

size: -
V: TRBV7-2
D: -
CDR3: CASSTTQGMSEQFF

size: -
V: TRBV27
D: TRBD1
CDR3: CASSLYDREYNEQFF

size: once
V: TRBV2
D: -
CDR3: CASSGEDRGYTF

size: -
V: TRBV29-1
D: -
CDR3: CSVEPSNEQFF

size: -
V: TRBV11-2
D: TRBD2
CDR3: CASSLVGGSTDTQYF

size: -
V: TRBV4-3
D: -
CDR3: CASSQGRDEAFF

size: -
V: TRBV10-2
D: -
CDR3: CASSEMREGAGNTIYF

size: once
V: TRBV9
D: TRBD1
CDR3: CASSTLTGDRNYGYTF

size: -
V: TRBV7-2
D: TRBD1
CDR3: CASSRTTGDNEQFF

size: -
V: TRBV7-9
D: -
CDR3: CASSLVAGAGGYTF

size: few
V: TRBV5-1
D: -
CDR3: CASSFRRDHTEAFF

size: once
V: TRBV6-2/TRBV6-3
D: -
CDR3: CASSYGGALPWGTDTQYF

size: -
V: TRBV7-6
D: TRBD1
CDR3: CASSLGTTGGTDTQYF

size: -
V: TRBV7-2
D: -
CDR3: CASSEPDRTNTEAFF

size: -
V: TRBV28
D: TRBD1
CDR3: CASSPTGGRETQYF

size: -
V: TRBV28
D: TRBD2
CDR3: CASSFNLPGLGTRRRDTQYF

size: -
V: TRBV6-5
D: TRBD1
CDR3: CASSYSGQRLTEKLFF

size: -
V: TRBV6-5
D: -
CDR3: CASSYLRTYTDTQYF

size: -
V: TRBV11-3
D: -
CDR3: CASGLDVVRYTF

size: -
V: TRBV10-3
D: TRBD1
CDR3: CAIRATGRTDGYTF

size: -
V: TRBV28
D: -
CDR3: CASSLPGKEKLFF

size: -
V: TRBV15
D: -
CDR3: CATTYFQNTEAFF

size: -
V: TRBV7-9
D: -
CDR3: CASSLGDTGELFF

size: -
V: TRBV5-4
D: -
CDR3: CASSPGGRSTDTQYF

size: -
V: TRBV7-2
D: -
CDR3: CASSLEGARHNTEAFF

size: -
V: TRBV9
D: TRBD2
CDR3: CASSSGGGGTYNEQFF